Listed here is a single T cell receptor beta chain. The target antigen is unknown. One entry per CDR3 protein, called by TCRdb with MiXCR from the RT-PCR reads. Among over 400,000 distinct CDR3 sequences listed, 13% were seen once. This sample stems from a study of response to subunit inactivated influenza vaccine. Regarding the study as a whole: Researchers suggested that each seasonal influenza vaccination recruits few new T cells.

The specimen comprised PBMCs from blood, sampled about 40 days after vaccination. The source is a man aged 45-65 years who received an inactivated influenza vaccine.

This CDR3 reads CASTNLAGAGETQYF. DNA for the CDR3: TGTGCCAGCACAAATCTCGCAGGGGCGGGAGAGACCCAGTACTTC. The chain is built from TRBV9 and TRBJ2-5; D possibly corresponds to TRBD1 (6 bases). The CDR3 contains 15 residues. Per germline, CDR1 SGDLS and CDR2 YYNGEE. V gave up 6 bases and J gave up 4 bases, with 19 bases separating them. Full variable domain (rest looked up from reference TRBV9 and TRBJ2-5): DSGVTQTPKHLITATGQRVTLRCSPRSGDLSVYWYQQSLDQGLQFLIQYYNGEERAKGNILERFSAQQFPDLHSELNLSSLELGDSALYFCASTNLAGAGETQYFGPGTRLLVL.